This T cell receptor (beta chain) came from a study of T cell changes during pregnancy in multiple sclerosis (dated by TCRdb to the late 2010s). About the investigation overall: The study examined how the T cell repertoire changed over the course of pregnancy in women with multiple sclerosis.

Concerning this clone itself: Its antigen is not yet known. No much larger clone exists at a distance of one base, and base qualities are not known.

The CDR3, from cysteine to phenylalanine, totals 12 residues. Only the CDR3 DNA is retained, 36 bases long and in frame from the first base. CDR1 and CDR2 are read off the germline V gene (reference sequence) as SEHNR and FQNEAQ. Between the V and J ends, shortened by 5 bases and 5 bases respectively, the junction contains 8 bases. Libraries were prepared through the immunoSEQ multiplex PCR assay. The source is immuneACCESS, and TCRdb retained only in-frame sequences with V and J called. Part of the clones is not carried over; for the studies checked, unresolved V genes explain less than half of this, and the remainder is unexplained. The sample table lists about 74,000 clones, about nine tenths of them with a count of one. The ten biggest clones cover approximately 3.3% of the sample.

The sequenced sample was peripheral blood, obtained before pregnancy. The TCR sequence derives from a female donor with multiple sclerosis, enrolled in a pregnancy study. In this chain, TRBV7-9 is recombined with TRBJ2-3, with a weak D call of TRBD2 (5 bases match). The CDR3 here reads CASSVGGDTQYF. DNA sequence: TGTGCCAGCAGCGTCGGAGGAGATACGCAGTATTTT.